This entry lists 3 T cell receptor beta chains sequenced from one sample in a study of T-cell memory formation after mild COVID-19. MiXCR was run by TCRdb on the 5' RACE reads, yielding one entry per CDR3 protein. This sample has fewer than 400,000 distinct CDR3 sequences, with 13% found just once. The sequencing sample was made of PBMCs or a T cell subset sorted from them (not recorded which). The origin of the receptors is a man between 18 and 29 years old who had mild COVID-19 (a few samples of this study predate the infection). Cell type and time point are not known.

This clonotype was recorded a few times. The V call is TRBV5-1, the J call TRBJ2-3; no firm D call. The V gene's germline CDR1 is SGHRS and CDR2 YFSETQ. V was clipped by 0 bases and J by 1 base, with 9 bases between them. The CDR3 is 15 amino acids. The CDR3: CASSLVLTGTDTQYF. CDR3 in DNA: TGCGCCAGCAGCTTGGTTCTAACGGGCACAGATACGCAGTATTTT.

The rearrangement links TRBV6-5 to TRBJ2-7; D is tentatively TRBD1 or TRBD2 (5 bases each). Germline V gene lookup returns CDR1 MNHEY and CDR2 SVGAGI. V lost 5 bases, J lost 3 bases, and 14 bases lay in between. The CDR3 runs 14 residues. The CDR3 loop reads CASSLMGDHYEQYF. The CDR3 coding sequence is TGTGCCAGCAGTCTTATGGGGGATCACTACGAGCAGTACTTC.

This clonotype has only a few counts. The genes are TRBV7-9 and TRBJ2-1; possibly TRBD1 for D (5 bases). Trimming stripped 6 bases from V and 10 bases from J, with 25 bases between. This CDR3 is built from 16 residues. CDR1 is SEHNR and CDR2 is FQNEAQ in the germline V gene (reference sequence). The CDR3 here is CASRSSAGPSFGEQFF. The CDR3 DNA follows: TGTGCCAGCAGGTCGTCGGCAGGGCCATCATTTGGGGAGCAGTTCTTC.